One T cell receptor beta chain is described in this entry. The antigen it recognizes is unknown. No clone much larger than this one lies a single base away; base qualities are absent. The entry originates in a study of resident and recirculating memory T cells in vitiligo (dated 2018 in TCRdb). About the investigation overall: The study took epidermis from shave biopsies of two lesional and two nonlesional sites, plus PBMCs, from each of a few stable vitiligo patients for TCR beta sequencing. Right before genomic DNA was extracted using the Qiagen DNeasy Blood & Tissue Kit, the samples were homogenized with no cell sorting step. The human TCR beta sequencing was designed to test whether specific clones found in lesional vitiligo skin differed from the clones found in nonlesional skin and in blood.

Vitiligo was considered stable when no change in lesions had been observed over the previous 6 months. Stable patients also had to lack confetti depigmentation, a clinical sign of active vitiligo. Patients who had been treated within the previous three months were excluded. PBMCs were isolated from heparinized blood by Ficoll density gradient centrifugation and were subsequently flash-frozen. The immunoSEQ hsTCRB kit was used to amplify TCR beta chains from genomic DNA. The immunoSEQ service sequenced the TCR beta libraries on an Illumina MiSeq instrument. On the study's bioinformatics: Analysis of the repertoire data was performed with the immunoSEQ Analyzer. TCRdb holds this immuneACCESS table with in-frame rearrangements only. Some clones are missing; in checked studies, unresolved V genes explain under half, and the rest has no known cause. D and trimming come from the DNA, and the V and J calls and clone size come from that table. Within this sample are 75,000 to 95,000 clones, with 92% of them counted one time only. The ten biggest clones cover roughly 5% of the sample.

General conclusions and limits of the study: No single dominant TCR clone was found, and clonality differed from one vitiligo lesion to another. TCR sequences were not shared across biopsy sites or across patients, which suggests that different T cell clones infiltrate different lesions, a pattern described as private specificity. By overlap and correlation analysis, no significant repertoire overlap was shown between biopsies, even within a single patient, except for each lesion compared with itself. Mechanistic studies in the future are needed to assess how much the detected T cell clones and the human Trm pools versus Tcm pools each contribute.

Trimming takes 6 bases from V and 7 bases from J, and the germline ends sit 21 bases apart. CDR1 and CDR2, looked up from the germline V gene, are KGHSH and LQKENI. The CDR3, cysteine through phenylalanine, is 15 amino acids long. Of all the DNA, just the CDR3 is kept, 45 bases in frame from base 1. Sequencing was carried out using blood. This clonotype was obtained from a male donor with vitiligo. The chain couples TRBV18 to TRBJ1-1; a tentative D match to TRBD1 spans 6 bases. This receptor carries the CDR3 CASSPMGGLKGEAFF. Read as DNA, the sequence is TGTGCCAGCTCCCCCATGGGGGGGCTGAAGGGTGAAGCTTTCTTT.